The clone carrying this T cell receptor (beta chain) was detected a few times. Per the authors' pipeline: Amplified reference gene primers provided the basis for estimating nucleated cell counts. Using immunoSEQ multiplex PCR, the repertoire was profiled, and TCRdb retains in-frame clones only, with some absent. V and J calls and clone size are as listed in that table; D and trimming were resolved from the DNA. The sample carries 140,000 or so clones, approximately 86% recorded once. The data were obtained in a study of blood T cell repertoires in COVID-19. Study information: Collection of acute and convalescent COVID-19 samples took place in the United States, Italy and Spain.

Germline assignment: CDR1 WSHSY and CDR2 SAAADI. V lost 8 bases, J lost 6 bases, and 4 bases stayed unmatched. The length of the CDR3 is 12 residues. This TCR derives from an older man with acute or convalescent COVID-19. The genes are TRBV10-2 and TRBJ1-1; TRBD1 matches 9 bases. Sequenced material: peripheral blood. The CDR3 is CASGQGKAEAFF. DNA of the CDR3: TGCGCCAGCGGACAGGGGAAAGCTGAAGCTTTCTTT.